This T cell receptor (beta chain) was found in a study of post-analysis software for immune sequencing data. Researchers reported that TCR beta cDNA libraries carried unique molecular identifiers. TCRdb redid the calling of the PCR reads with MiXCR, one entry per CDR3 protein. The data contain more than 500,000 distinct CDR3 sequences, 34% of them seen just once; the ten biggest clones take up about 5.6%. This clonotype was seen a few times. The sequencing sample was made of blood. The clonotype comes from a girl under 18 with multiple sclerosis.

CDR3 amino acids: CATSDRDRAYGYTF. The CDR3, as DNA: TGTGCCACCAGCGACCGGGACAGGGCATATGGCTACACCTTC. The V gene is TRBV15, the J gene TRBJ1-2, with 9 bases aligning to TRBD1. V lost 5 bases to trimming and J lost 5 bases; unmatched junction nucleotides: 6. CDR1 and CDR2 (germline): LNHNV, YYDKDF (reference sequence). This CDR3 region has 14 residues.